One and the same sample provided the 32 T cell receptor beta chains below, sequenced in a study of regulatory T cells in long-lasting Graves disease. iRepertoire HTBI primers and Arm-PCR of CDR3 regions built TCR beta libraries. TCRdb used MiXCR to reprocess the multiplex PCR reads, holding one entry per CDR3 protein. The sample holds 600,000 to 850,000 distinct CDR3 sequences, 30% seen once. Time point described: persistent/refractory GD, antithyroid drugs over 5 years with positive TRAb. Extracted RNA from PBMCs served as the source of the TCR library. This specimen consisted of peripheral blood mononuclear cells (PBMCs), obtained when the disease was refractory, from a patient treated with antithyroid drugs. These receptors came from a female donor with Graves disease.

This chain links TRBV10-3 with TRBJ2-5; no definite D call. Trimming took 11 bases from V and 0 from J, leaving 19 bases between them. This CDR3 has 15 amino acids. Per germline, CDR1 ENHRY and CDR2 SYGVKD. The CDR3 here is CAFLNHGPNQETQYF. In nucleotides, the CDR3 is TGTGCCTTCCTGAACCATGGACCAAACCAAGAGACCCAGTACTTC.

Worth noting for this clonotype: A much bigger clone sits one base away, suggesting this may be a read error. No conserved phenylalanine or tryptophan ends this CDR3, so it is likely a read error. The chain carries TRBV12-3 or TRBV12-4 and TRBJ1-2; D gene ambiguous. This CDR3 is 17 amino acids long. The germline V and J ends were trimmed by 0 bases and 8 bases, with 22 bases remaining between them. The CDR3 loop reads CASSLAVGSDYPLGYTL. The CDR3 coding sequence is TGTGCCAGCAGTTTAGCGGTGGGGAGCGATTACCCTCTGGGCTACACCCTC.

A few counts support this clonotype. The V gene is TRBV27, the J gene TRBJ1-1, with 7 bases lining up with TRBD1. Germline assignment: CDR1 MNHEY and CDR2 SMNVEV (reference sequence). V lost 7 bases, J lost 12 bases, and 14 bases stayed unmatched. The CDR3 spans 13 residues. In DNA, the CDR3 is TGTGCCAGCACCGGACAGATGAGGGGGCATCCTTTCTTT. Its protein is CASTGQMRGHPFF.

A few counts support this clonotype. This sequence joins TRBV6-5 and TRBJ1-2; TRBD1 agrees at 10 bases. CDR3 length equals 14 residues. The V gene end was trimmed by 2 bases and the J gene end by 13 bases; junction bases not matched to a gene: 10. CDR1 is MNHEY and CDR2 is SVGAGI in the germline V gene. CDR3 DNA: TGTGCCAGCAGTTACGCCCCGGGACAGGGGCCTCTCACCTTC. Encoded protein: CASSYAPGQGPLTF.

This chain connects TRBV18 to TRBJ2-5, with D maybe TRBD2 (5 bases). There are 14 residues in the CDR3. Trimming pared 6 bases from V and 3 bases from J, leaving 14 bases between. The germline gives CDR1 KGHSH, CDR2 LQKENI. The DNA for the CDR3 is TGTGCCAGCTCTCGTTCCGGGAAAGAAGAGACCCAGTACTTC. Translation gives CASSRSGKEETQYF.

V gene TRBV28 combines with J gene TRBJ1-3, with no clear D. The germline gives CDR1 MDHEN, CDR2 SYDVKM. The CDR3 has 17 amino acids. V gave up 1 base and J gave up 0 bases, with 13 bases separating them. The CDR3: CASSLYFLPSSGNTIYF. The CDR3 DNA is TGTGCCAGCAGTTTATACTTCCTCCCCAGCTCTGGAAACACCATATATTTT.

The chain employs TRBV7-2 and TRBJ1-2; D remains ambiguous. Germline V gene sequence: CDR1 SGHTA, CDR2 FQGNSA. Trimming took off 5 bases at V and 2 bases at J, with 12 bases between the two ends. The CDR3 runs 14 residues. CDR3 residues: CASSLVSLNYGYTF. The CDR3 DNA follows: TGTGCCAGCAGCCTCGTGAGCTTGAACTATGGCTACACCTTC.

J is TRBJ2-5 and V is TRBV12-3 or TRBV12-4; D is perhaps TRBD2 (5 bases). V was clipped by 8 bases and J by 1 base, with 23 bases between them. The CDR3 is 17 amino acids. The DNA of the CDR3 is TGTGCCAGCTCACCTGCCGGGCATGTAGCGACCCAAGAGACCCAGTACTTC. Protein product: CASSPAGHVATQETQYF.

The rearrangement links TRBV27 to TRBJ2-5; D may be TRBD2 (6 bases). The V end lost 4 bases, the J end lost 5 bases, and 17 bases lay between the germline ends. This CDR3 spans 15 amino acids. Germline CDR1 MNHEY, CDR2 SMNVEV (reference sequence). The CDR3 protein is CASSSGGTLCETQYF. The CDR3 region has the DNA TGTGCCAGCAGTTCAGGCGGGACGCTTTGCGAGACCCAGTACTTC.

The J gene is TRBJ2-7, the V gene TRBV13; D may correspond to TRBD1 or TRBD2 (5 bases each). Germline values: CDR1 PRHDT, CDR2 FYEKMQ (reference sequence). V was clipped by 6 bases and J by 1 base, with 13 bases between them. The length of the CDR3 is 14 residues. The CDR3 nucleotides read TGTGCCAGCAGTTACGGGGACGTGTCCTACGAGCAGTACTTC. It encodes CASSYGDVSYEQYF.

V gene TRBV30 combines with J gene TRBJ2-7; D might be TRBD2 (7 bases). Trimming left V 3 bases short and J 3 bases short, with 12 bases between. The CDR3 sequence is 13 residues long. CDR1 and CDR2 (germline): GTSNPN, SVGIG (reference sequence). The CDR3 protein is CAWREGGRYEQYF. The DNA of the CDR3 is TGTGCCTGGAGGGAGGGGGGGCGCTACGAGCAGTACTTC. Using reference TRBV30 and TRBJ2-7 for the parts outside the CDR3, the full variable domain is SQTIHQWPATLVQPVGSPLSLECTVEGTSNPNLYWYRQAAGRGLQLLFYSVGIGQISSEVPQNLSASRPQDRQFILSSKKLLLSDSGFYLCAWREGGRYEQYFGPGTRLTVT.

This clonotype was observed a handful of times. This rearrangement joins TRBV6-5 to TRBJ2-2; possible D gene TRBD1, 5 bases. The CDR3 contains 13 residues. V lost 0 bases, J lost 6 bases, and 5 bases lay in between. From germline, CDR1 is MNHEY and CDR2 SVGAGI. DNA of the CDR3: TGTGCCAGCAGTTACTCGACAGCCGGGGAGCTGTTTTTT. This gives the protein CASSYSTAGELFF.

This clonotype was seen at least ten times. The chain carries TRBV6-1 and TRBJ1-5; possible D gene TRBD1, 5 bases. Germline CDR1 MNHNS, CDR2 SASEGT. There are 14 residues in the CDR3. V dropped 2 bases and J dropped 3 bases, with 8 bases sitting between them. The CDR3 protein is CASSESGYNQPQHF. The CDR3 region has the DNA TGTGCCAGCAGTGAATCAGGGTACAATCAGCCCCAGCATTTT.

This clonotype was recorded a few times. This rearrangement joins TRBV24-1 to TRBJ2-5; D ambiguous. CDR1 is KGHDR, CDR2 SFDVKD, per germline. V was pared by 9 bases and J by 5 bases, with 18 bases between. The CDR3 sequence is 14 residues long. As DNA, the CDR3 is TGTGCCACCTCTCAGACGGACCTTCGGGAGACCCAGTACTTC. It is translated as CATSQTDLRETQYF.

V and J are TRBV19 and TRBJ2-7, with D perhaps matching TRBD1 (6 bases). Germline lookup yields CDR1 LNHDA and CDR2 SQIVND (reference sequence). The CDR3 is made up of 13 amino acids. The germline V and J ends were trimmed by 7 bases and 7 bases, with 17 bases remaining between them. CDR3 DNA sequence: TGTGCCAGTAACCAAGGACAGTCTCAGGAGCAGTACTTC. Protein product: CASNQGQSQEQYF. The variable domain in full, with the rest retrieved from reference TRBV19 and TRBJ2-7, is DGGITQSPKYLFRKEGQNVTLSCEQNLNHDAMYWYRQDPGQGLRLIYYSQIVNDFQKGDIAEGYSVSREKKESFPLTVTSAQKNPTAFYLCASNQGQSQEQYFGPGTRLTVT.

This rearrangement joins TRBV3-1 to TRBJ1-5; D is unresolved. CDR1 and CDR2 from the germline V gene are LGHDT and YNNKEL (reference sequence). This CDR3 region has 13 residues. V lost 1 base to trimming and J lost 3 bases, with 4 bases between them. The CDR3 DNA is TGTGCCAGCAGCCAAGCGGTCAATCAGCCCCAGCATTTT. Residues: CASSQAVNQPQHF.

Ten or more counts support this clonotype. The chain has TRBV7-9 and TRBJ2-7, with D unresolved. In germline, CDR1 is SEHNR, CDR2 FQNEAQ (reference sequence). The CDR3 runs 12 residues. V dropped 6 bases and J dropped 0 bases, with 6 bases sitting between them. For the CDR3, the DNA is TGTGCCAGCAGTTTCCCCTCCTACGAGCAGTACTTC. Translation gives CASSFPSYEQYF.

The chain carries TRBV5-1 and TRBJ2-7; TRBD1 matches at 9 bases. CDR1 is SGHRS, CDR2 YFSETQ, per germline. The length of the CDR3 is 15 residues. Trimming removed 7 bases from V and 4 bases from J; junction bases left unmatched: 12. CDR3 protein: CASAGDGQGPYEQYF. In nucleotides, the CDR3 is TGCGCCAGCGCTGGGGATGGACAGGGGCCATACGAGCAGTACTTC. Complete variable domain (other parts from reference TRBV5-1 and TRBJ2-7): KAGVTQTPRYLIKTRGQQVTLSCSPISGHRSVSWYQQTPGQGLQFLFEYFSETQRNKGNFPGRFSGRQFSNSRSEMNVSTLELGDSALYLCASAGDGQGPYEQYFGPGTRLTVT.

This clonotype occurred a few times. This rearrangement joins TRBV27 to TRBJ2-6, with TRBD1 as a possible D gene (5 bases). The CDR3 spans 17 residues. Deletions cut 5 bases from V and 0 bases from J, with 14 bases between. Germline loops: CDR1 MNHEY, CDR2 SMNVEV (reference sequence). The CDR3 spells CASSPRQSFSGANVLTF. The CDR3 bases are TGTGCCAGCAGTCCTCGACAGAGTTTCTCTGGGGCCAACGTCCTGACTTTC.

This clonotype has only a few counts. The DNA for the CDR3 is TGTGCCAGCAGGGAAGGGGGTCAGCCCCAGCATTTT. The encoded protein is CASREGGQPQHF. The chain recombines TRBV28 with TRBJ1-5; D perhaps matches TRBD1 (6 bases). Trimming pared 6 bases from V and 6 bases from J, leaving 9 bases between. This CDR3 spans 12 amino acids. The V gene's germline CDR1 is MDHEN and CDR2 SYDVKM. Using reference TRBV28 and TRBJ1-5 for the parts outside the CDR3, the full variable domain is DVKVTQSSRYLVKRTGEKVFLECVQDMDHENMFWYRQDPGLGLRLIYFSYDVKMKEKGDIPEGYSVSREKKERFSLILESASTNQTSMYLCASREGGQPQHFGDGTRLSIL.

In this sample, this clonotype turned up a few times. CDR3 nucleotides: TGTGCCAGCAGCCAATCAGGGGGCGGTCAGCCCCAGCATTTT. Encoded protein: CASSQSGGGQPQHF. The chain employs TRBV3-1 and TRBJ1-5; 8 bases are shared with TRBD1. With 2 bases clipped from V and 6 bases from J, the junction kept 3 bases outside the gene matches. The CDR3 is 14 amino acids. Looked up from germline, CDR1 is LGHDT and CDR2 is YNNKEL (reference sequence).

This clonotype was detected ten times or more. The chain is built from TRBV6-1 and TRBJ1-2, with no clear D. The CDR3 is 12 residues long. Trimming cost V 5 bases and J 8 bases, with 12 bases left between them. Germline CDR1 and CDR2: MNHNS and SASEGT. Here the CDR3 DNA reads TGTGCCAGCAGTCGGACTCGGAACGGCTACACCTTC. Its protein is CASSRTRNGYTF.

The chain employs TRBV3-1 and TRBJ2-2; TRBD2 aligns across 11 bases. The V gene's germline CDR1 is LGHDT and CDR2 YNNKEL (reference sequence). V lost 1 base to trimming and J lost 0 bases; unmatched junction nucleotides: 7. This CDR3 is built from 19 residues. The DNA for the CDR3 is TGTGCCAGCAGCCAAGGTTATAGACTAGCGGGGACGAACACCGGGGAGCTGTTTTTT. Its protein product is CASSQGYRLAGTNTGELFF. The full variable domain, completed using reference TRBV3-1 and TRBJ2-2, is DTAVSQTPKYLVTQMGNDKSIKCEQNLGHDTMYWYKQDSKKFLKIMFSYNNKELIINETVPNRFSPKSPDKAHLNLHINSLELGDSAVYFCASSQGYRLAGTNTGELFFGEGSRLTVL.

This chain connects TRBV6-2 or TRBV6-3 to TRBJ2-7; 7 bases fit TRBD2. Germline CDR1 and CDR2: MNHEY and SVGEGT. The CDR3 runs 16 residues. The V gene end was trimmed by 2 bases and the J gene end by 6 bases; junction bases not matched to a gene: 13. CDR3 sequence reads: CASSYPLAGLTGEQYF. In DNA form, the CDR3 reads TGTGCCAGCAGTTACCCCTTAGCGGGCCTCACGGGCGAGCAGTACTTC.

J is TRBJ1-6 and V is TRBV7-2; no definite D call. Per germline, CDR1 SGHTA and CDR2 FQGNSA. V lost 1 base and J 8 bases, leaving 9 bases between the germline ends. CDR3 length equals 14 residues. In nucleotides, the CDR3 is TGTGCCAGCAGCTTAGTTTCCGGGGATTCACCCCTCCACTTT. This translates into CASSLVSGDSPLHF.

The gene calls are TRBV5-1 and TRBJ1-2, with D unresolved. Germline CDR1 and CDR2: SGHRS and YFSETQ. Trimming stripped 2 bases from V and 0 bases from J, with 11 bases between. CDR3 length equals 15 residues. The CDR3: CASSLSTIANYGYTF. CDR3 sequence (DNA): TGCGCCAGCAGCTTATCAACAATCGCTAACTATGGCTACACCTTC.

This clonotype was found a few times. V gene TRBV27 combines with J gene TRBJ2-7; 8 bases fit TRBD2. The length of the CDR3 is 13 residues. Per germline, CDR1 MNHEY and CDR2 SMNVEV (reference sequence). V shed 3 bases, J shed 6 bases, and the junction held 4 bases outside the gene matches. CDR3 region: CASSFASGFEQYF. CDR3 DNA sequence: TGTGCCAGCAGTTTTGCTAGCGGGTTCGAGCAGTACTTC.

The CDR3 loop is CASSPPLAGDSYEQYF. The CDR3 DNA is TGTGCCAGCAGCCCCCCCCTAGCGGGCGACTCCTACGAGCAGTACTTC. The V and J genes are TRBV11-2 and TRBJ2-7; 8 bases map to TRBD2. The J segment lost 0 bases and the V segment lost 5 bases, leaving 9 bases of the junction unmatched. Germline-derived CDR1 and CDR2 are SGHAT and FQNNGV. This CDR3 has 16 amino acids.

This clonotype has at least ten counts. The CDR3 DNA is TGTGCCAGCAGCTTAGGTACCAGCTATGGCTACACCTTC. Translating it yields CASSLGTSYGYTF. V usage is TRBV28 and J usage is TRBJ1-2; D is undetermined. Germline V CDR1 and CDR2: MDHEN, SYDVKM. The CDR3 runs 13 residues. V was pared by 6 bases and J by 4 bases, with 12 bases between.

This clonotype was detected many times. V usage is TRBV6-1 and J usage is TRBJ1-1; a weak D match, TRBD1 (6 bases). Germline CDR1 is MNHNS and CDR2 is SASEGT. The CDR3 spans 16 residues. Trimming shortened V by 5 bases and J by 10 bases, and 26 bases separated the two germline ends. The CDR3 spells CASSLIPTATGRGAFF. In DNA, the CDR3 is TGTGCCAGCAGTCTGATCCCCACTGCCACAGGGAGGGGAGCTTTCTTT.

The chain recombines TRBV7-9 with TRBJ2-7; 9 bases agree with TRBD1. V shed 5 bases, J shed 0 bases, and the junction held 5 bases outside the gene matches. Per the germline V gene, CDR1 is SEHNR and CDR2 is FQNEAQ (reference sequence). This CDR3 spans 15 amino acids. Here the CDR3 reads CASSVPDRGSYEQYF. The CDR3 coding sequence is TGTGCCAGCAGCGTACCGGACAGGGGCTCCTACGAGCAGTACTTC.

This clonotype was counted only a few times. The rearrangement uses TRBV28 and TRBJ1-4; D uncertain. Deletions cut 7 bases from V and 7 bases from J, with 13 bases between. The CDR3 runs 13 residues. The germline gives CDR1 MDHEN, CDR2 SYDVKM. The CDR3 protein is CASTLDAGEKLFF. DNA of the CDR3: TGTGCCAGCACCCTTGACGCTGGTGAAAAACTGTTTTTT.